This TCR beta chain was recorded in a study of beta chain features in type 1 diabetes. Across the whole study: Healthy donors, compared against patients, showed similar age, gender and cell yields.

Study-wide results and limits: Patients' naive, central memory and regulatory TCRB repertoires appeared more alike than those of healthy donors.

Of the isolated RNA, all was reverse transcribed, and so the sequenced material was expressed TCRB transcripts. Produced via immunoSEQ multiplex PCR; TCRdb's table is partial and in-frame only. This sample carries some 330,000 clones, approximately 10% of them seen once, and the ten largest clones take 0.015%. Based on CD45RO/CCR7/CD25/CD127/CD95/CD27, CD4+ regulatory, stem cell-like memory, naive and central memory cells were sorted. Each sorted fraction was over 95% pure. Of note for this clone: No antigen is known for it.

With 5 bases clipped from V and 5 bases from J, the junction kept 6 bases outside the gene matches. This CDR3 spans 15 amino acids. Looked up from germline, CDR1 is MNHEY and CDR2 is SVGAGI. Source material: naive CD4+ T cells from blood. This TCR was sampled from a woman in her twenties or thirties in good health. This sequence joins TRBV6-5 and TRBJ1-5, with TRBD1 matching 10 bases. The CDR3 here is CASSAGTGDHQPQHF. The CDR3, as DNA: TGTGCCAGCAGTGCCGGGACAGGGGATCATCAGCCCCAGCATTTT.